This TCR beta chain was documented in a study of T-cell reconstitution after alpha-beta-depleted transplantation in children. The study, taken as a whole, reports: By one year post-transplant, T-cell counts and diversity largely arose from T cells that were newly produced. About two months after transplant, alpha-beta T cells reportedly came from several hundred expanded graft clones.

This clonotype was seen many times. The antigen is not known. CDR1 and CDR2 (germline): LGHNA, YSLEER. Trimming left V 4 bases short and J 1 base short, with 6 bases between. The CDR3 runs 13 residues. TCRbeta library construction was performed incorporating unique molecular identifiers. MiXCR, applied by TCRdb to the PCR reads, yields one record per CDR3 protein. The sample includes hundreds of thousands of distinct CDR3 sequences, 6.5% to 10% of them seen just once. The chain carries TRBV4-3 and TRBJ2-3; D is ambiguous. The receptor was derived from a male patient younger than 18 who had a stem cell transplant for acute lymphoblastic leukemia, so the T cells may come from the graft donor. Sequenced material: PBMCs, mostly from graft donor cells, taken 180 days after TCRalphabeta/CD19-depleted stem cell transplant. DNA for the CDR3: TGCGCCAGCAGCCGGCACGGCACAGATACGCAGTATTTT. It yields the protein CASSRHGTDTQYF.